The rows below give T cell receptor beta chains drawn from one sample of a study of T cell changes during pregnancy in multiple sclerosis. Data came from immunoSEQ multiplex PCR; TCRdb stores just in-frame clones and leaves some out. The sample carries about 59,000 clones, around 94% recorded once. Here the sequenced sample was CD8+ T cells from peripheral blood mononuclear cells, taken after pregnancy. All receptors come from a female donor with multiple sclerosis, enrolled in a pregnancy study. The CDR3 runs from the conserved cysteine through the conserved F or W. A D gene is named only where the DNA matches it firmly. Size is omitted from some rows. Given values are once, few, many or a class for expanded clones.

abundance: NA
d_gene: NA
j_gene: TRBJ2-2
v_gene: TRBV29-1
CDR3aa: CSVELPGSLTGELFF
CDR3nt: TGCAGCGTTGAGCTCCCGGGGTCGCTCACCGGGGAGCTGTTTTTT

abundance: few
d_gene: NA
j_gene: TRBJ1-2
v_gene: TRBV7-9
CDR3aa: CASTTGGGHGYTF
CDR3nt: TGTGCCAGCACGACCGGGGGGGGTCATGGCTACACCTTC

abundance: NA
d_gene: NA
j_gene: TRBJ2-1
v_gene: TRBV27
CDR3aa: CASSLSRAGEQFF
CDR3nt: TGTGCCAGCAGTTTATCGAGGGCGGGTGAGCAGTTCTTC

abundance: NA
d_gene: TRBD2
j_gene: TRBJ2-2
v_gene: TRBV5-1
CDR3aa: CASSFYLAGGTGELFF
CDR3nt: TGCGCCAGCAGCTTTTATTTAGCGGGAGGCACCGGGGAGCTGTTTTTT

abundance: NA
d_gene: NA
j_gene: TRBJ2-7
v_gene: TRBV19
CDR3aa: CASSISPSKYEQYF
CDR3nt: TGTGCCAGTAGTATCTCTCCGAGCAAATACGAGCAGTACTTC

abundance: NA
d_gene: TRBD2
j_gene: TRBJ2-2
v_gene: TRBV7-9
CDR3aa: CASSPRPGLAGVNTGELFF
CDR3nt: TGTGCCAGCAGTCCACGCCCGGGACTAGCGGGAGTGAACACCGGGGAGCTGTTTTTT

abundance: once
d_gene: TRBD1
j_gene: TRBJ1-1
v_gene: TRBV27
CDR3aa: CASRTGLMNTEAFF
CDR3nt: TGTGCCAGCAGGACAGGGCTAATGAACACTGAAGCTTTCTTT

abundance: NA
d_gene: TRBD2
j_gene: TRBJ2-1
v_gene: TRBV4-3
CDR3aa: CASSQESRLAGADEQFF
CDR3nt: TGCGCCAGCAGCCAAGAAAGCCGGCTAGCGGGAGCCGATGAGCAGTTCTTC

abundance: NA
d_gene: TRBD1
j_gene: TRBJ1-1
v_gene: TRBV27
CDR3aa: CASSPLGQAAFF
CDR3nt: TGTGCCAGCAGTCCGCTTGGACAGGCCGCTTTCTTT

abundance: NA
d_gene: NA
j_gene: TRBJ2-3
v_gene: TRBV28
CDR3aa: CASSLGGTTDTQYF
CDR3nt: TGTGCCAGCAGTTTGGGGGGGACAACAGATACGCAGTATTTT

abundance: few
d_gene: NA
j_gene: TRBJ2-2
v_gene: TRBV4-1
CDR3aa: CASSPGGELFF
CDR3nt: TGCGCCAGCAGCCCAGGTGGGGAGCTGTTTTTT

abundance: once
d_gene: TRBD1
j_gene: TRBJ2-7
v_gene: TRBV4-1
CDR3aa: CASSQVDRGNEQYF
CDR3nt: TGCGCCAGCAGCCAAGTAGACAGGGGAAACGAGCAGTACTTC

abundance: NA
d_gene: NA
j_gene: TRBJ1-1
v_gene: TRBV5-1
CDR3aa: CASSSVPVRRGTEAFF
CDR3nt: TGCGCCAGCAGCTCGGTACCGGTCAGAAGAGGCACTGAAGCTTTCTTT

abundance: NA
d_gene: TRBD2
j_gene: TRBJ2-5
v_gene: TRBV30
CDR3aa: CAWSVPLWTSGRAGLSEETQYF
CDR3nt: TGTGCCTGGAGTGTACCCCTATGGACTAGCGGGAGGGCCGGGCTGTCGGAAGAGACCCAGTACTTC

abundance: NA
d_gene: TRBD1
j_gene: TRBJ1-2
v_gene: TRBV9
CDR3aa: CASSVELDRDRGLYGYTF
CDR3nt: TGTGCCAGCAGCGTAGAACTCGATCGGGACAGGGGGCTCTATGGCTACACCTTC

abundance: NA
d_gene: TRBD2
j_gene: TRBJ2-3
v_gene: TRBV5-6
CDR3aa: CASSYTGLAGGPKTDTQYF
CDR3nt: TGTGCCAGCAGCTACACAGGACTAGCGGGAGGGCCGAAGACAGATACGCAGTATTTT

abundance: few
d_gene: TRBD1
j_gene: TRBJ1-1
v_gene: TRBV5-4
CDR3aa: CASKTGLATEAFF
CDR3nt: TGTGCCAGCAAGACAGGGCTCGCCACTGAAGCTTTCTTT

abundance: NA
d_gene: NA
j_gene: TRBJ2-2
v_gene: TRBV15
CDR3aa: CATSSRTLNTGELFF
CDR3nt: TGTGCCACCAGTTCCAGGACTTTGAACACCGGGGAGCTGTTTTTT

abundance: NA
d_gene: NA
j_gene: TRBJ1-1
v_gene: TRBV29-1
CDR3aa: CSVDAGFAEAFF
CDR3nt: TGCAGCGTTGATGCCGGGTTCGCTGAAGCTTTCTTT

abundance: NA
d_gene: TRBD1
j_gene: TRBJ1-2
v_gene: TRBV7-9
CDR3aa: CASSFGTDTNYGYTF
CDR3nt: TGTGCCAGCAGCTTTGGGACAGACACTAACTATGGCTACACCTTC

abundance: NA
d_gene: NA
j_gene: TRBJ2-7
v_gene: TRBV28
CDR3aa: CASSTSYEQYF
CDR3nt: TGTGCCAGCAGTACATCCTACGAGCAGTACTTC

abundance: NA
d_gene: NA
j_gene: TRBJ2-2
v_gene: TRBV7-6
CDR3aa: CASSLADTTGELFF
CDR3nt: TGTGCCAGCAGCTTAGCGGACACCACCGGGGAGCTGTTTTTT

abundance: NA
d_gene: TRBD1
j_gene: TRBJ1-2
v_gene: TRBV19
CDR3aa: CASSISQGRKDGYTF
CDR3nt: TGTGCCAGTAGTATATCACAGGGGAGGAAGGATGGCTACACCTTC

abundance: NA
d_gene: NA
j_gene: TRBJ1-2
v_gene: TRBV5-8
CDR3aa: CASSLWQGNGYTF
CDR3nt: TGTGCCAGCAGCTTGTGGCAGGGGAACGGCTACACCTTC

abundance: NA
d_gene: TRBD2
j_gene: TRBJ2-1
v_gene: TRBV28
CDR3aa: CASSPRLAGNEQFF
CDR3nt: TGTGCCAGCAGTCCCCGACTAGCGGGCAATGAGCAGTTCTTC

abundance: NA
d_gene: TRBD1
j_gene: TRBJ2-1
v_gene: TRBV4-3
CDR3aa: CASSRTHRGTWNEQFF
CDR3nt: TGCGCCAGCAGCCGAACACACAGGGGGACCTGGAATGAGCAGTTCTTC

abundance: once
d_gene: TRBD2
j_gene: TRBJ2-5
v_gene: TRBV25-1
CDR3aa: CASSDPSGMKTQYF
CDR3nt: TGTGCCAGCAGTGACCCTAGCGGGATGAAGACCCAGTACTTC

abundance: NA
d_gene: TRBD1
j_gene: TRBJ2-7
v_gene: TRBV4-1
CDR3aa: CASSQVQGAYEQYF
CDR3nt: TGCGCCAGCAGCCAAGTCCAGGGGGCATACGAGCAGTACTTC

abundance: NA
d_gene: TRBD2
j_gene: TRBJ2-2
v_gene: TRBV30
CDR3aa: CAWKGAGETGELFF
CDR3nt: TGTGCCTGGAAGGGAGCGGGGGAGACCGGGGAGCTGTTTTTT

abundance: NA
d_gene: NA
j_gene: TRBJ2-3
v_gene: TRBV5-4
CDR3aa: CASSPEYTSTDTQYF
CDR3nt: TGTGCCAGCAGCCCCGAGTATACTAGCACAGATACGCAGTATTTT

abundance: NA
d_gene: NA
j_gene: TRBJ1-1
v_gene: TRBV4-1
CDR3aa: CASSQDGVPRGDTEAFF
CDR3nt: TGCGCCAGCAGCCAAGATGGGGTCCCTCGGGGGGACACTGAAGCTTTCTTT